This T cell receptor beta chain came from a study of PD-L1 blockade in urothelial cancer (TCRdb year 2017). Background on the whole study: Every patient began therapy in 2014 and was given atezolizumab 1,200 mg intravenously every 3 weeks. About 85% of the 29 patients were males with bladder-origin urothelial cancer, and about 65% of the roughly 29 reported a prior smoking history. The study was an exploratory multi-omic analysis of somatic, immune and clinical correlates of response to PD-L1 blockade with atezolizumab in urothelial cancer. Pretreatment tumor samples and matched peripheral blood, collected serially before and after atezolizumab treatment, underwent TCR sequencing. Durable clinical benefit was achieved by nine patients but not by the remaining 20. An ECOG performance status of 0 or 1 was recorded for the patients, and 0 to 3 prior chemotherapy regimens had been received by the patients. A median of roughly 140,000 T cells and 65,000 to 90,000 unique TCRs was obtained from blood samples, and a median clonality of approximately 0.077 was observed. Blood samples were analyzed 3 weeks after the start of treatment (second dose) and 6 weeks after the start of treatment. In the same patients who had TCR sequencing, pretreatment tumors also underwent whole exome sequencing and RNA sequencing. Durable clinical benefit was defined as progression-free survival longer than 6 months, and TCR features were also tested against progression-free and overall survival. Under 30 patients had pretreatment blood TCR-seq, about 25 had at least one posttreatment blood collection, and about 25 had tumor TCR-seq.

To estimate absolute template abundance from read counts, synthetic TCR analog templates were spiked into each PCR. TCRbeta CDR3 regions were amplified from genomic DNA with bias-controlled V and J gene primers using the immunoSEQ assay. Sequencing of rearranged TCRbeta segments was performed at approximately 20X coverage. The paper's data handling went like this. Clustering was used to correct sequencing errors, and CDR3s were annotated against IMGT to assign V, D and J genes. Downstream analyses used only productive TCRbeta rearrangements, leaving out any out-of-frame or stop-codon sequences. Clonality was computed as one minus Shannon entropy normalized by the log of the number of unique productive sequences. Fisher's exact test with Benjamini-Hochberg correction, at a threshold of adjusted p below 0.01, was used to find clones that differed between time points or between blood and tumor. TCRdb re-hosts the immuneACCESS table, in-frame sequences only. Its copies lack some clones; in the studies checked, an unresolved V gene accounts for under half of them, and the cause for the rest is not known. The V and J calls and clone size were taken over from that table, and D and trimming were inferred from the DNA. This sample lists 70,000 to 75,000 clones; approximately 88% were detected once. The ten largest clonotypes hold about 3.2% of the sample.

A cohort of 30 or so patients with locally advanced or metastatic urothelial carcinoma, treated at Memorial Sloan Kettering on a trial protocol, was included. Peripheral blood mononuclear cells were collected pretreatment and during treatment, with between 1 and 8 total time points obtained per patient. The Qiagen DNeasy Blood extraction kit was used to purify genomic DNA from total PBMCs and tumor samples. Collected pretreatment and during treatment, PBMCs were isolated and stored as previously described. V lost 0 bases and J lost 3 bases, and the count of bases not matched to a germline gene is 3. The CDR3 has 15 amino acids, counting the end cysteine and phenylalanine. Of the read, only the CDR3 DNA is kept; its 45 bases are in frame from base 1. The germline V gene specifies LGHNA as CDR1 and YSLEER as CDR2. Overall study outcomes, separate from this receptor: Greater expansion of tumor-associated TCR clones in peripheral blood 3 weeks after the start of treatment was observed in patients with durable benefit (n of about 24, p = 0.022). Improved progression-free and overall survival was associated with having pretreatment peripheral blood TCR clonality below the median. Small sample size (n of about 30) and many exploratory analyses mean the results are intended to be hypothesis-generating.

On this clone: It lacks a known antigen. No much larger clonotype is one base removed from it; base qualities were not supplied.

The sequencing used PBMCs, collected around atezolizumab (anti-PD-L1) treatment. This TCR derives from a man in his fifties or sixties with urothelial cancer. The sequence joins TRBV4-3 to TRBJ2-7, with 9 bases aligning to TRBD1. The CDR3 protein is CASSQDLGQGYEQYF. The DNA reads as follows: TGCGCCAGCAGCCAAGATTTGGGACAGGGCTACGAGCAGTACTTC.